This T cell receptor beta chain was profiled in a study of blood T cell repertoires in COVID-19 (TCRdb year 2020). Looking at the study overall: Samples from collaborators originated in the United States, Italy and Spain and spanned both the acute and convalescent phases of COVID-19. The material from the prospective study consisted of cDNA or gDNA derived from T cells, B-cell-depleted T cells, or PBMCs. The dataset comprised deeply sampled blood TCRbeta repertoires from subjects exposed to, actively infected with, or recovered from COVID-19. The repertoires were made available in a free public database intended to serve as a resource for research on the immune response to SARS-CoV-2. Samples came from the ongoing ImmuneRACE study (first 160 participants) plus 1,254 subjects from 6 global collaborators. Nearly every sample came with metadata listing a de-identified subject ID, COVID-19 status, age in years and sex. HLA class I and class II types, where available, came from metadata supplied by the sample provider rather than from assay-based typing.

The CDR1 and CDR2 encoded by the germline V gene are MDHEN and SYDVKM. From cysteine to phenylalanine, the CDR3 is 17 amino acids long. Only the CDR3 DNA stays, 51 bases, in frame from base 1. Germline trimming: 4 bases from V, 5 bases from J; junction bases outside gene matches: 14. The paper as a whole reports these results and caveats: The quantity of clinical and demographic metadata differed by source and by participant and was supplied without curation.

TCRbeta CDR3 regions were amplified from genomic DNA by means of the immunoSEQ Assay, a bias-controlled multiplex PCR. For the original study's pipeline: The number of nucleated cells in each sample was estimated by amplification of reference gene primers within the assay. Sequence reads were collapsed and filtered to measure the absolute abundance of every unique TCRbeta CDR3 rearrangement. For each sample, productive Simpson clonality was calculated as the square root of Simpson's diversity index over productive rearrangements. TCRdb holds this immuneACCESS table with in-frame rearrangements only. Some clones are missing; in checked studies, unresolved V genes explain under half, and the rest has no known cause. The V and J calls and clone size were taken over from that table, and D and trimming were inferred from the DNA. For this sample the table gives 120,000 to 150,000 clones, of which 80% to 90% were detected only once. Of the sample, around an eighth is held by the ten largest clones.

Remarks on this clone: No cognate antigen has been identified for it. Qualities for individual bases were not recorded, and no much larger clone is one base off.

At one collaborating source in Seattle, patients were enrolled during active infection and were followed longitudinally through the course of disease. Whole blood was collected in K2EDTA tubes by collaborating institutions according to the institutions' own protocols. For TCRbeta analysis, collaborator samples were shipped as frozen whole blood, as isolated PBMCs, or as DNA extracted from either sample type. Sequenced sample: peripheral blood. This chain joins TRBV28 to TRBJ2-3; 8 nucleotides in the junction match TRBD2. The clonotype comes from a man aged 18 to 29 with COVID-19, enrolled during active disease. The CDR3 is CASSSRVGREVLDTQYF. The DNA sequence is TGTGCCAGCAGTTCAAGGGTCGGGCGGGAGGTCCTAGATACGCAGTATTTT.